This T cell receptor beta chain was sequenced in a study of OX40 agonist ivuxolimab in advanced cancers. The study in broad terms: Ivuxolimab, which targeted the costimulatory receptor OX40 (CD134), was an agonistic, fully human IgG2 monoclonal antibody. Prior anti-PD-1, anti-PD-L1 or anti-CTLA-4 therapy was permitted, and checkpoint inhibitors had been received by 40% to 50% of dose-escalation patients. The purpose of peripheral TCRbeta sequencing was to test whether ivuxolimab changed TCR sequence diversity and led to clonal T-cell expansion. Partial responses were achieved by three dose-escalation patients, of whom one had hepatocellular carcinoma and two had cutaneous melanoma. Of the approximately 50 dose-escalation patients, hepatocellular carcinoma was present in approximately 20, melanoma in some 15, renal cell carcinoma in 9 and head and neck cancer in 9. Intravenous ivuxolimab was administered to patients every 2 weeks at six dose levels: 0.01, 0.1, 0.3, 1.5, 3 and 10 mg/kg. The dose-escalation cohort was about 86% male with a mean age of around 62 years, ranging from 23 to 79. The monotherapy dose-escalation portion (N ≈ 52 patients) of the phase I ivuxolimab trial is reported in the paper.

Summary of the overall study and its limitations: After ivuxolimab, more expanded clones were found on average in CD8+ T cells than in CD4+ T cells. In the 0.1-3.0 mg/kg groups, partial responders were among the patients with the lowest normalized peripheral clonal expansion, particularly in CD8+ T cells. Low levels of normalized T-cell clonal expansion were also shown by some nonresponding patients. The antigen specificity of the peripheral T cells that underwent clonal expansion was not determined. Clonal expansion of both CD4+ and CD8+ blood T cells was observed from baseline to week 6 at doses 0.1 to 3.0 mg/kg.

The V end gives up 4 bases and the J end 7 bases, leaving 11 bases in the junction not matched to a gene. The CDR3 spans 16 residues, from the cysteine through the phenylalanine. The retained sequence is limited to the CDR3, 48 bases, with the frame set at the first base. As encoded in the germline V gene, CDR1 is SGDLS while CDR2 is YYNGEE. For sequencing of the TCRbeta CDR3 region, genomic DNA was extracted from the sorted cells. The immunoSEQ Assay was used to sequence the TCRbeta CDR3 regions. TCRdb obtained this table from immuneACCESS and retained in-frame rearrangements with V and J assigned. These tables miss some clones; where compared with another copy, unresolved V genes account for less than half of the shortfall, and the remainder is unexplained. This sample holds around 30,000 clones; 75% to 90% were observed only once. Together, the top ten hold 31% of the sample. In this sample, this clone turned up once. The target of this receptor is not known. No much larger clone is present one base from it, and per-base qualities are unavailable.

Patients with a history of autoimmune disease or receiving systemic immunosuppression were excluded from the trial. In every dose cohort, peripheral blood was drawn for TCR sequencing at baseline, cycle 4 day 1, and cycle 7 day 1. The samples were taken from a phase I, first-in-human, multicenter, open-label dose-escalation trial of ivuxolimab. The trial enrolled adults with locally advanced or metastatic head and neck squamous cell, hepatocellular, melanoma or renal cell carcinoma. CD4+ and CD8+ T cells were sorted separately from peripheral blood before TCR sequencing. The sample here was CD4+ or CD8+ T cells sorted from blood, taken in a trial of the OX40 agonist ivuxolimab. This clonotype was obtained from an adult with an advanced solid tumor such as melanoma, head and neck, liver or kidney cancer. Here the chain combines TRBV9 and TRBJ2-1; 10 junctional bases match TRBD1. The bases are TGTGCCAGCAGCCTCACCGGGACAGGGGCGCGAAATGAGCAGTTCTTC. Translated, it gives CASSLTGTGARNEQFF.